This T cell receptor beta chain was sequenced in a study of shared clonotypes between healthy human individuals. Comment on this clone: The sample carries other DNA sequences with the same CDR3.

CDR3 length: 13 amino acids. Trimming removed 0 bases at V and 0 bases at J, with 3 bases between. Germline CDR1 reads MNHEY; CDR2 reads SMNVEV (reference sequence). CD8 cells regarded as naive lacked CD45RO, were positively chosen for CCR7, and omitted terminally differentiated effector memory CD45RA+ cells. Replicate PCRs run on sorted subsets employed about 220 ng DNA, around 31,000 T cell genomes. Assay used: immunoSEQ multiplex PCR; TCRdb lists only in-frame clones, some missing. Of more than 2 million clones in the sample, over 85% were seen once. The material sequenced was naive CD8+ T cells sorted from blood. The rearrangement joins TRBV27 to TRBJ2-7, with D uncertain. The receptor was isolated from a young man in good health. This CDR3 reads CASSLSVSYEQYF. The CDR3 coding sequence is TGTGCCAGCAGTTTATCGGTCTCCTACGAGCAGTACTTC.